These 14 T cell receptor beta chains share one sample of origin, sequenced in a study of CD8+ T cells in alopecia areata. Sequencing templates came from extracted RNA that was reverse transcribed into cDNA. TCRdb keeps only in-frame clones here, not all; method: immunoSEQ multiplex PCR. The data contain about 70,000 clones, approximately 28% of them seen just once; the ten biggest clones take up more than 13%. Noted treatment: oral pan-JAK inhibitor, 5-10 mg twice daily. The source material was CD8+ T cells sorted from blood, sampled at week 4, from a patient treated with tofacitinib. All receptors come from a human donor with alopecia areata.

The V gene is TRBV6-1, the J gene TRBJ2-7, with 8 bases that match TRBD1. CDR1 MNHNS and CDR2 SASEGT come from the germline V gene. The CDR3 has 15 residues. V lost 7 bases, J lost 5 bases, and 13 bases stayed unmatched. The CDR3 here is CASKEQGQGFHEQYF. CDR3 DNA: TGTGCCAGCAAGGAACAAGGACAGGGTTTCCACGAGCAGTACTTC.

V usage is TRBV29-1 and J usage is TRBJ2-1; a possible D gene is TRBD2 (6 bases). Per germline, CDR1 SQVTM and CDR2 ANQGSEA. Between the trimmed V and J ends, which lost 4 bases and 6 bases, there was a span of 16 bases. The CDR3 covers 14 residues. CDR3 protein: CSVGSPRGSNEQFF. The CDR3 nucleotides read TGCAGCGTTGGATCGCCCCGGGGGTCCAATGAGCAGTTCTTC.

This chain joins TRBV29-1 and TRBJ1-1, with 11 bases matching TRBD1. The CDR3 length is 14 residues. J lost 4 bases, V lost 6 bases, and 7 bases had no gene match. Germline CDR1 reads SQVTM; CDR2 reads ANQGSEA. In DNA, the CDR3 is TGCAGCGTCGCCGGGACAGGGGGTGGCACTGAAGCTTTCTTT. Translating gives CSVAGTGGGTEAFF.

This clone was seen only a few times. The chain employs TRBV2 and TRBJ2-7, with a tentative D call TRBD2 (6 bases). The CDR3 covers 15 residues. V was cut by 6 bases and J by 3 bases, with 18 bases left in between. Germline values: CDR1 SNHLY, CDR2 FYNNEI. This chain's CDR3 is CASSGGTEKFYEQYF. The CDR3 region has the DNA TGTGCCAGCAGCGGAGGGACGGAAAAATTCTACGAGCAGTACTTC. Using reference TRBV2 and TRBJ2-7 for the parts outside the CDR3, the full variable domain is EPEVTQTPSHQVTQMGQEVILRCVPISNHLYFYWYRQILGQKVEFLVSFYNNEISEKSEIFDDQFSVERPDGSNFTLKIRSTKLEDSAMYFCASSGGTEKFYEQYFGPGTRLTVT.

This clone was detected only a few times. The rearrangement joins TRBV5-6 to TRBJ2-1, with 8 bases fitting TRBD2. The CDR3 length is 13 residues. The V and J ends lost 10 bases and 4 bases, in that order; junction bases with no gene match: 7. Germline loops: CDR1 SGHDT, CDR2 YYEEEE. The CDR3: CAGSGSGYNEQFF. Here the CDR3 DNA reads TGTGCCGGAAGCGGGAGCGGGTACAATGAGCAGTTCTTC.

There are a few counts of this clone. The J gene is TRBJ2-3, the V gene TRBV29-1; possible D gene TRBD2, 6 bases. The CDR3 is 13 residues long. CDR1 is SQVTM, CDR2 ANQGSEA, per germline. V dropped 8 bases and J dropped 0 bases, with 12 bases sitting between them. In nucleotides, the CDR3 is TGCAGCCCTCAGGGACTGAGCACAGATACGCAGTATTTT. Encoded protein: CSPQGLSTDTQYF.

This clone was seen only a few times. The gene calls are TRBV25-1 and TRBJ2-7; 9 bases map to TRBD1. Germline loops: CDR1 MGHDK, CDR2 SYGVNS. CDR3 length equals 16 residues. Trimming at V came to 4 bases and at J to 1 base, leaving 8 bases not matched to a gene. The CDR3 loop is CASSAPGTGSSYEQYF. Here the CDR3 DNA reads TGTGCCAGCAGTGCCCCCGGGACAGGGTCTTCCTACGAGCAGTACTTC.

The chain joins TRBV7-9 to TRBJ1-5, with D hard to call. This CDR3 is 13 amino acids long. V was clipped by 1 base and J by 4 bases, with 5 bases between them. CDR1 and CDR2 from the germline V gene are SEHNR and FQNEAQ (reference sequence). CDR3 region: CASSLGLNQPQHF. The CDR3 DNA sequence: TGTGCCAGCAGCTTAGGTTTAAATCAGCCCCAGCATTTT.

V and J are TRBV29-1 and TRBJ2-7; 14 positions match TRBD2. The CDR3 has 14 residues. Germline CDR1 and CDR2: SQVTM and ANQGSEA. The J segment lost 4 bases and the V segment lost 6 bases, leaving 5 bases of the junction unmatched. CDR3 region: CSVGTSGSRYEQYF. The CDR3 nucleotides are TGCAGCGTGGGGACTAGCGGGAGCCGGTACGAGCAGTACTTC.

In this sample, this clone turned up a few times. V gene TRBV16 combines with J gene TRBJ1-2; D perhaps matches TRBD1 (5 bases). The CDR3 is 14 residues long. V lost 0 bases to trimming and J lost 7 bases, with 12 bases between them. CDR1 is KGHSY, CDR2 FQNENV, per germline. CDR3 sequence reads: CASSQSGPRSGYTF. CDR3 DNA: TGTGCCAGCAGCCAATCGGGGCCCAGATCTGGCTACACCTTC.

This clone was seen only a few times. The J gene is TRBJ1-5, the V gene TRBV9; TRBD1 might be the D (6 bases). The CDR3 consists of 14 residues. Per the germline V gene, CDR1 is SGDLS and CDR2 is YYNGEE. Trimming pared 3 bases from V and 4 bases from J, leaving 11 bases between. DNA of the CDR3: TGTGCCAGCAGCGACGGAGGGGGGAATCAGCCCCAGCATTTT. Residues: CASSDGGGNQPQHF.

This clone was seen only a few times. Here the CDR3 reads CATQEGLNQPQHF. The CDR3 bases are TGTGCCACTCAGGAGGGCCTTAATCAGCCCCAGCATTTT. The chain has TRBV2 and TRBJ1-5; D not certain. Germline lookup yields CDR1 SNHLY and CDR2 FYNNEI. V was clipped by 10 bases and J by 4 bases, with 14 bases between them. This CDR3 spans 13 amino acids.

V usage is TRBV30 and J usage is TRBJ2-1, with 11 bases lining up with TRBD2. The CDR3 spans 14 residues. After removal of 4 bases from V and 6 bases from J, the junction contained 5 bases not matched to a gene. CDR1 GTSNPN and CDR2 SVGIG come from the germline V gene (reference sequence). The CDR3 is CAWTRLAGLNEQFF. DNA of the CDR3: TGTGCCTGGACCAGACTAGCGGGGCTCAATGAGCAGTTCTTC.

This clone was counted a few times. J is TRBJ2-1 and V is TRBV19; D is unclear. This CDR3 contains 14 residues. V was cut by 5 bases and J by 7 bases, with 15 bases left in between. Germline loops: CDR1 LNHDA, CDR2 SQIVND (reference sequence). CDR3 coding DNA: TGTGCCAGTAGTCTCATAGCACTGCAAAATGAGCAGTTCTTC. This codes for CASSLIALQNEQFF.